The 8 T cell receptor beta chains below come from one sample, sequenced in a study of T cell responses to AZD1222 COVID-19 vaccine. Profiled with immunoSEQ multiplex PCR; TCRdb holds only in-frame clones, not every one. This table holds roughly 99,000 clones, about 90% found once. The sequencing here drew on peripheral blood, taken 28 days after the second AZD1222 dose. Source of these receptors: an adult who received the AZD1222 COVID-19 vaccine.

The V and J genes are TRBV29-1 and TRBJ2-3; a weak D match, TRBD1 (6 bases). CDR1 SQVTM and CDR2 ANQGSEA come from the germline V gene. The CDR3 sequence is 14 residues long. V was pared by 5 bases and J by 0 bases, with 12 bases between. The CDR3 loop is CSVFRGSSTDTQYF. The CDR3 nucleotides read TGCAGCGTTTTTAGGGGGTCTAGCACAGATACGCAGTATTTT.

This chain links TRBV28 with TRBJ1-4; D might be TRBD1 (6 bases). This CDR3 has 15 residues. V dropped 7 bases and J dropped 8 bases, with 20 bases sitting between them. The germline CDR1 and CDR2 sequences are MDHEN and SYDVKM. CDR3 coding DNA: TGTGCCAGCACTCTTCAGGGGCCCCTCGGGGAAAAACTGTTTTTT. This gives the protein CASTLQGPLGEKLFF.

The chain couples TRBV27 to TRBJ2-7; 9 positions match TRBD1. The CDR3 is 15 amino acids. Germline CDR1 and CDR2: MNHEY and SMNVEV (reference sequence). V was clipped by 4 bases and J by 3 bases; unmatched bases: 7. The CDR3 DNA reads TGTGCCAGCAGTTACGGACAGGGGTCATTCTACGAGCAGTACTTC. Translated: CASSYGQGSFYEQYF.

V and J are TRBV30 and TRBJ1-1; 8 positions match TRBD1. Germline V gives CDR1 GTSNPN, CDR2 SVGIG (reference sequence). V dropped 4 bases and J dropped 1; count of bases not matched to a gene: 5. The CDR3 consists of 14 residues. The CDR3: CAWTTGTGNTEAFF. CDR3 in DNA: TGTGCCTGGACCACCGGGACAGGGAACACTGAAGCTTTCTTT. The full variable domain, completed using reference TRBV30 and TRBJ1-1, is SQTIHQWPATLVQPVGSPLSLECTVEGTSNPNLYWYRQAAGRGLQLLFYSVGIGQISSEVPQNLSASRPQDRQFILSSKKLLLSDSGFYLCAWTTGTGNTEAFFGQGTRLTVV.

The chain carries TRBV5-5 and TRBJ1-6; D unresolved. The CDR3 spans 13 residues. Germline V CDR1 and CDR2: SGHKS, YYEKEE (reference sequence). Trimming cost V 4 bases and J 13 bases, with 15 bases left between them. This CDR3 reads CASSPFTAGPLHF. In DNA, the CDR3 is TGTGCCAGCAGCCCATTTACGGCCGGGCCCCTCCACTTT.

J is TRBJ2-2 and V is TRBV18; a weak D match, TRBD2 (5 bases). The germline V gene encodes CDR1 KGHSH and CDR2 LQKENI. V was trimmed by 4 bases and J by 1 base, leaving 13 bases between them. The CDR3 runs to 16 residues. The CDR3 sequence is CASSLNYAGNTGELFF. CDR3 DNA: TGTGCCAGCTCACTAAACTATGCGGGGAACACCGGGGAGCTGTTTTTT.

The DNA of the CDR3 is TGTGCCAGCAGCCCCGTGGGTAATAGCAATCAGCCCCAGCATTTT. Its translation: CASSPVGNSNQPQHF. J is TRBJ1-5 and V is TRBV7-8; D gene uncertain. V was cut by 5 bases and J by 0 bases, with 11 bases left in between. From germline, CDR1 is SGHVS and CDR2 FQNEAQ. This CDR3 comprises 15 residues.

A single count supports this clone. The chain carries TRBV28 and TRBJ1-3; D unresolved. The CDR3 loop spans 16 amino acids. Looked up from germline, CDR1 is MDHEN and CDR2 is SYDVKM. V lost 2 bases, J lost 2 bases, and 13 bases lay in between. The CDR3 is CASSLNLGDAGNTIYF. The CDR3 bases are TGTGCCAGCAGTTTAAATTTAGGAGACGCTGGAAACACCATATATTTT.